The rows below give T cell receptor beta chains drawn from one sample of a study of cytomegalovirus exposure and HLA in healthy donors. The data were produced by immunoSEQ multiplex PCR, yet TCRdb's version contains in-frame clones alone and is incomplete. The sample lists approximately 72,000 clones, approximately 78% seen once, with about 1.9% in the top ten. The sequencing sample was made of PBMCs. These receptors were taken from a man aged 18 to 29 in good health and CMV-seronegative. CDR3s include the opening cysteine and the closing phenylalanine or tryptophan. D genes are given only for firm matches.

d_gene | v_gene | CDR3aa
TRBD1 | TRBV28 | CASSTLGQKTYEQYF
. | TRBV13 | CASSLQGPTPAFF
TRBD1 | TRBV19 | CASDRGDTIYF
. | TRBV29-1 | CSVSFWRGSTDTQYF
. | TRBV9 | CASSDQTALEAFF
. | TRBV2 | CASSFGDPAGGYTF
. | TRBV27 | CASMPELPRRSYNSPLHF
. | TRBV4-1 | CASSQVAGSGGGNTIYF
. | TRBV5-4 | CASSLEGQMETQYF
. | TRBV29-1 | CSVRLGQAKKISYEQYF
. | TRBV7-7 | CASSLLFDRSISGNTIYF
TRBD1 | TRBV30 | CAWRNPGQGWGNQPQHF
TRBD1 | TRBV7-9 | CASSFLPGTGRHEQYF